The 20 T cell receptor beta chains given below trace back to one sample, sequenced in a study of CD8 T cells in ankylosing spondylitis. TCRdb re-analysed the 5' RACE reads in MiXCR, keeping a single row per CDR3 protein. The profile covers about 160,000 distinct CDR3 sequences, with 9.5% to 10% appearing a single time and over 13% taken by the ten largest. Source material: blood, either unsorted or a sorted T cell fraction (not recorded which). The receptors come from a female donor with ankylosing spondylitis or in good health (not recorded which).

This clonotype was found many times. The V call is TRBV11-2, the J call TRBJ2-1; TRBD2 aligns across 7 bases. The CDR3 covers 16 residues. V lost 5 bases to trimming and J lost 6 bases; unmatched junction nucleotides: 13. Germline CDR1 SGHAT, CDR2 FQNNGV. CDR3 loop: CASSILGGSSLNEQFF. CDR3 coding DNA: TGTGCCAGCAGCATTTTAGGCGGGAGTTCCCTCAATGAGCAGTTCTTC.

This clonotype appeared a few times. This chain joins TRBV28 and TRBJ2-7; 7 positions agree with TRBD2. Trimming at V came to 8 bases and at J to 0 bases, leaving 10 bases not matched to a gene. The CDR3 is made up of 15 amino acids. Germline CDR1 reads MDHEN; CDR2 reads SYDVKM. The CDR3 here is CASCLGGELSYEQYF. CDR3 bases: TGTGCCAGCTGCCTGGGAGGGGAACTCTCCTACGAGCAGTACTTC. Full variable domain (remainder filled in from reference TRBV28 and TRBJ2-7): DVKVTQSSRYLVKRTGEKVFLECVQDMDHENMFWYRQDPGLGLRLIYFSYDVKMKEKGDIPEGYSVSREKKERFSLILESASTNQTSMYLCASCLGGELSYEQYFGPGTRLTVT.

This clonotype has only one observation. The chain combines TRBV19 with TRBJ2-3; TRBD2 matches at 8 bases. Germline assignment: CDR1 LNHDA and CDR2 SQIVND (reference sequence). The CDR3 totals 16 residues. The ends lost 1 base at V and 2 bases at J; junction bases unmatched: 5. The CDR3 DNA sequence: TGTGCCAGTAGTATAGTTGGCGGGAGGATCACAGATACGCAGTATTTT. It codes for CASSIVGGRITDTQYF.

This clonotype showed up many times. The V call is TRBV7-9, the J call TRBJ1-4, with unresolved D. Germline loops: CDR1 SEHNR, CDR2 FQNEAQ (reference sequence). V shed 5 bases and J shed 6 bases, with 7 bases lying between them. This CDR3 is 12 amino acids long. This CDR3 is CASSPEDEKLFF. CDR3 DNA: TGTGCCAGCAGCCCGGAGGATGAAAAACTGTTTTTT.

This clonotype has more than one count but fewer than ten. The rearrangement links TRBV6-1 to TRBJ1-1; D call uncertain. Trimming removed 8 bases at V and 3 bases at J, with 4 bases between. Germline V gene lookup returns CDR1 MNHNS and CDR2 SASEGT. This CDR3 is built from 10 residues. Written as DNA, the CDR3 is TGTGCCAGCGTTCACACTGAAGCTTTCTTT. This sequence encodes CASVHTEAFF.

This clonotype was observed at least ten times. This rearrangement joins TRBV7-9 to TRBJ2-5; 7 bases agree with TRBD2. CDR3 length: 14 amino acids. Germline V gene data show CDR1 as SEHNR and CDR2 as FQNEAQ (reference sequence). The trim removed 1 base at V and 5 bases at J, leaving 4 bases unmatched. The CDR3 sequence is CASSLDKGGETQYF. In DNA, the CDR3 is TGTGCCAGCAGCTTAGATAAGGGAGGGGAGACCCAGTACTTC.

The V gene is TRBV28, the J gene TRBJ2-1, with D maybe TRBD2 (6 bases). The V end was cut by 5 bases, the J end by 3 bases, with 14 bases between. Germline V lookup: CDR1 MDHEN, CDR2 SYDVKM. The CDR3 totals 15 residues. The CDR3 bases are TGTGCCAGCAGTGGGACTTCCCTACACTACAATGAGCAGTTCTTC. Translation gives CASSGTSLHYNEQFF.

The genes are TRBV7-2 and TRBJ2-7; D not certain. Germline V gene data show CDR1 as SGHTA and CDR2 as FQGNSA. V shed 0 bases and J shed 0 bases, with 15 bases lying between them. This CDR3 comprises 17 residues. CDR3 in amino acids: CASSLALGRISSYEQYF. The CDR3 coding sequence is TGTGCCAGCAGCTTAGCGCTGGGAAGAATATCCTCCTACGAGCAGTACTTC.

The chain employs TRBV20-1 and TRBJ2-1, with TRBD2 identical over 12 bases. The germline gives CDR1 DFQATT, CDR2 SNEGSKA (reference sequence). The CDR3 runs 18 residues. Trimming removed 0 bases from V and 0 bases from J; junction bases left unmatched: 6. The CDR3 here is CSARDMTSGRGSYNEQFF. The CDR3 coding sequence is TGCAGTGCTAGAGATATGACTAGCGGGAGAGGCTCCTACAATGAGCAGTTCTTC.

This clonotype was observed a handful of times. V and J are TRBV6-1 and TRBJ2-5; D unresolved. The CDR3 is 13 amino acids. V lost 4 bases and J lost 3, with 9 bases in between. The V gene's germline CDR1 is MNHNS and CDR2 SASEGT. CDR3 region: CASSGLAEETQYF. The CDR3 DNA follows: TGTGCCAGCAGTGGCCTGGCGGAAGAGACCCAGTACTTC.

This clonotype was seen repeatedly, ten times or more. The chain uses TRBV20-1 and TRBJ2-7; tentative D call: TRBD1 (5 bases). V lost 1 base to trimming and J lost 7 bases, with 14 bases between them. The V gene's germline CDR1 is DFQATT and CDR2 SNEGSKA (reference sequence). The CDR3 runs to 13 residues. The DNA of the CDR3 is TGCAGTGCTAGAGGCGCCAGGGTGGGGGAGCAGTACTTC. Translation: CSARGARVGEQYF.

This rearrangement joins TRBV19 to TRBJ2-7; the D is unclear. In germline, CDR1 is LNHDA, CDR2 SQIVND (reference sequence). The CDR3 is 14 amino acids. Deletions cut 1 base from V and 4 bases from J, with 11 bases between. In nucleotides, the CDR3 is TGTGCCAGTAGTATAGTGAATACGGCTTACGAGCAGTACTTC. The encoded protein is CASSIVNTAYEQYF.

The chain links TRBV9 to TRBJ2-1, with D possibly TRBD1 on 6 matching bases. With 4 bases removed from V and 4 bases from J, the gap between germline ends came to 15 bases. The CDR3 is 15 residues long. Germline CDR1 and CDR2: SGDLS and YYNGEE. The CDR3 DNA reads as TGTGCCAGCAGCTCCCCAGGGGCAACTTACAATGAGCAGTTCTTC. Translated: CASSSPGATYNEQFF. Filled out from reference TRBV9 and TRBJ2-1, the complete variable domain reads DSGVTQTPKHLITATGQRVTLRCSPRSGDLSVYWYQQSLDQGLQFLIQYYNGEERAKGNILERFSAQQFPDLHSELNLSSLELGDSALYFCASSSPGATYNEQFFGPGTRLTVL.

This clonotype showed up just a few times. The chain links TRBV11-2 to TRBJ2-7; D might be TRBD1 (5 bases). Trimming stripped 1 base from V and 0 bases from J, with 10 bases between. CDR1 is SGHAT and CDR2 is FQNNGV in the germline V gene. This CDR3 region has 15 residues. CDR3 DNA: TGTGCCAGCAGCTTAGGACAGTTATCCTCCTACGAGCAGTACTTC. Translated: CASSLGQLSSYEQYF.

This clonotype was seen more than once but under ten times. J is TRBJ2-1 and V is TRBV9, with D unclear. This CDR3 has 13 residues. V gave up 0 bases and J gave up 6 bases, with 7 bases separating them. CDR1 is SGDLS, CDR2 YYNGEE, per germline. The CDR3 nucleotides read TGTGCCAGCAGCGTAGGGCGGCTCAATGAGCAGTTCTTC. Translated, it gives CASSVGRLNEQFF.

The chain carries TRBV27 and TRBJ2-7; either TRBD1 or TRBD2 may fit D (5 bases each). Per germline, CDR1 MNHEY and CDR2 SMNVEV (reference sequence). There are 15 residues in the CDR3. The V end lost 6 bases, the J end lost 4 bases, and 19 bases lay between the germline ends. CDR3 DNA: TGTGCCAGCAGGCACGGGACCAGCTCGTGGTACGAGCAGTACTTC. This codes for CASRHGTSSWYEQYF.

This clonotype has just a few counts. The chain employs TRBV9 and TRBJ2-1, with D uncertain. The CDR3 totals 16 residues. Trimming removed 0 bases at V and 2 bases at J, with 12 bases between. Germline CDR1 reads SGDLS; CDR2 reads YYNGEE. The CDR3 nucleotides are TGTGCCAGCAGCGTAGATAAGCGACGGGCCTACAATGAGCAGTTCTTC. Translating it yields CASSVDKRRAYNEQFF.

This clonotype was counted only a few times. V is TRBV18 and J is TRBJ1-1, with D tentatively TRBD1 (5 bases). V was clipped by 3 bases and J by 2 bases, with 10 bases between them. Germline CDR1 KGHSH, CDR2 LQKENI. The CDR3 length is 14 residues. This CDR3 is CASSPGGGNTEAFF. DNA of the CDR3: TGTGCCAGCTCACCGGGGGGTGGCAACACTGAAGCTTTCTTT.

This clonotype was seen a handful of times. The V and J genes are TRBV4-2 and TRBJ2-7, with D perhaps TRBD2 (6 bases). The CDR3 length is 17 residues. The V gene lost 0 bases and the J gene lost 4 bases, with 19 bases spanning the gap. Germline values: CDR1 LGHNA, CDR2 YNFKEQ. As DNA, the CDR3 is TGTGCCAGCAGCCAAGAGGGGGGTGGTGGAGTCCCGTACGAGCAGTACTTC. It specifies CASSQEGGGGVPYEQYF.

This clonotype was observed a few times. The rearrangement uses TRBV7-2 and TRBJ2-3; TRBD2 matches at 8 bases. The CDR3 consists of 15 residues. The J segment lost 2 bases and the V segment lost 10 bases, leaving 11 bases of the junction unmatched. In germline, CDR1 is SGHTA, CDR2 FQGNSA. The DNA for the CDR3 is TGTGCCACCTCTGAGAATGGACTAGCCACAGATACGCAGTATTTT. It translates to CATSENGLATDTQYF.